The rows below give T cell receptor beta chains drawn from one sample of a study of a mutant IDH1 vaccine in newly diagnosed glioma. Antigen specificity for these receptors is unknown. Measured with immunoSEQ multiplex PCR; TCRdb has only the in-frame clones, and not every one. In the table there are over 45,000 clones, 81% of which are singletons. Here the sequenced sample was PBMCs, taken from a glioma patient whose treatment included an IDH1 peptide vaccine. Receptors originate from a man between 25 and 39 years old with glioma. The CDR3 runs from the conserved cysteine through the conserved F or W. A D gene is named only where the DNA matches it firmly. Clone size appears in some rows only: once, few, many, or a class for an expanded clone.

v_gene: TRBV4-2
d_gene: NA
j_gene: TRBJ2-7
abundance: once
CDR3aa: CASSQGLSYYEQYF
CDR3nt: TGTGCCAGCAGCCAGGGACTTTCCTATTACGAGCAGTACTTC

v_gene: TRBV5-4
d_gene: TRBD2
j_gene: TRBJ2-1
abundance: NA
CDR3aa: CASSSHFYSGTYNEQFF
CDR3nt: TGTGCCAGCAGCTCGCATTTTTATAGCGGGACTTACAATGAGCAGTTCTTC

v_gene: TRBV7-9
d_gene: NA
j_gene: TRBJ2-7
abundance: NA
CDR3aa: CASSGRDIEQYF
CDR3nt: TGTGCCAGCAGCGGTCGGGACATCGAGCAGTACTTC

v_gene: TRBV5-1
d_gene: NA
j_gene: TRBJ1-6
abundance: NA
CDR3aa: CASSSGGSSYNSPLHF
CDR3nt: TGCGCCAGCAGTTCTGGGGGAAGCTCCTATAATTCACCCCTCCACTTT

v_gene: TRBV5-4
d_gene: NA
j_gene: TRBJ1-6
abundance: few
CDR3aa: CASSLRVMDSPLHF
CDR3nt: TGTGCCAGCAGCTTAAGGGTCATGGATTCACCCCTCCACTTT

v_gene: TRBV29-1
d_gene: TRBD2
j_gene: TRBJ2-5
abundance: NA
CDR3aa: CSVGGTSGQETQYF
CDR3nt: TGCAGCGTTGGAGGGACTAGCGGCCAAGAGACCCAGTACTTC

v_gene: TRBV18
d_gene: NA
j_gene: TRBJ2-7
abundance: NA
CDR3aa: CASSPQPGEYEQYF
CDR3nt: TGTGCCAGCTCACCACAACCGGGGGAGTACGAGCAGTACTTC

v_gene: TRBV6-5
d_gene: NA
j_gene: TRBJ1-1
abundance: NA
CDR3aa: CASSETGFTEAFF
CDR3nt: TGTGCCAGCAGTGAGACAGGTTTCACTGAAGCTTTCTTT

v_gene: TRBV7-9
d_gene: NA
j_gene: TRBJ2-5
abundance: NA
CDR3aa: CASSLAGTDQETQYF
CDR3nt: TGTGCCAGCAGCTTAGCGGGGACGGATCAAGAGACCCAGTACTTC

v_gene: TRBV9
d_gene: NA
j_gene: TRBJ2-3
abundance: NA
CDR3aa: CASSFYGTDTQYF
CDR3nt: TGTGCCAGCAGCTTCTACGGAACAGATACGCAGTATTTT

v_gene: TRBV5-1
d_gene: NA
j_gene: TRBJ1-2
abundance: NA
CDR3aa: CASSLEWVDSFNYGYTF
CDR3nt: TGCGCCAGCAGCTTGGAGTGGGTAGATAGCTTTAACTATGGCTACACCTTC

v_gene: TRBV27
d_gene: TRBD1
j_gene: TRBJ1-5
abundance: NA
CDR3aa: CASSPGTGDGYSNQPQHF
CDR3nt: TGTGCCAGCAGCCCCGGGACAGGGGATGGATATAGCAATCAGCCCCAGCATTTT

v_gene: TRBV6-1
d_gene: TRBD1
j_gene: TRBJ2-2
abundance: NA
CDR3aa: CASRTGTGELFF
CDR3nt: TGTGCCAGCAGGACAGGGACCGGGGAGCTGTTTTTT

v_gene: TRBV6-1
d_gene: NA
j_gene: TRBJ1-5
abundance: few
CDR3aa: CASNPTGSNQPQHF
CDR3nt: TGTGCCAGCAACCCGACAGGAAGCAATCAGCCCCAGCATTTT

v_gene: TRBV5-4
d_gene: NA
j_gene: TRBJ1-4
abundance: NA
CDR3aa: CASSLVARGEKLFF
CDR3nt: TGTGCCAGCAGCTTGGTAGCTCGGGGTGAAAAACTGTTTTTT

v_gene: TRBV2
d_gene: TRBD1
j_gene: TRBJ2-1
abundance: NA
CDR3aa: CASSSLRTGGKTYNEQFF
CDR3nt: TGTGCCAGCAGTAGTCTTCGGACAGGGGGGAAGACCTACAATGAGCAGTTCTTC

v_gene: TRBV18
d_gene: NA
j_gene: TRBJ2-7
abundance: NA
CDR3aa: CASSSKGPSYEQYF
CDR3nt: TGTGCCAGCTCATCTAAGGGCCCAAGTTACGAGCAGTACTTC